The 26 T cell receptor beta chains listed next were all sequenced from one sample in a study of CD8 T cells in Susac syndrome. Reverse transcription of about 0.45 to 1 ug RNA was performed with random hexamers. TCRdb reanalysed the immunoSEQ multiplex PCR reads using MiXCR and keeps one entry per CDR3 protein. The sample has around 79,000 distinct CDR3 sequences, about 95% seen once. Sequencing input: CD8+ T cells from PBMCs. These receptors all come from a human donor with multiple sclerosis.

This sequence joins TRBV20-1 and TRBJ1-1; 8 positions match TRBD1. Germline trimming cut 5 bases from V and 1 base from J; bases unmatched to any gene: 3. Germline V gives CDR1 DFQATT, CDR2 SNEGSKA (reference sequence). CDR3 length equals 13 residues. This chain's CDR3 is CSAEGTGNTEAFF. CDR3 nucleotides: TGCAGTGCTGAAGGGACAGGGAACACTGAAGCTTTCTTT.

This clonotype was recorded only once. The chain employs TRBV3-1 and TRBJ2-5; 9 bases line up with TRBD1. Unmatched junction bases numbered 10, after V lost 4 bases and J lost 4 bases. Germline V CDR1 and CDR2: LGHDT, YNNKEL (reference sequence). The CDR3 is made up of 16 amino acids. CDR3 in amino acids: CASSLQGQGMAETQYF. CDR3 sequence (DNA): TGTGCCAGCAGCCTCCAAGGACAGGGGATGGCAGAGACCCAGTACTTC.

The V call is TRBV12-3 or TRBV12-4, the J call TRBJ2-1; no definite D call. The CDR3 is 14 amino acids. Trimming left V 6 bases short and J 4 bases short, with 13 bases between. The CDR3 DNA is TGTGCCAGCAGCGGGCAGGCAAAATACAATGAGCAGTTCTTC. Amino acid sequence: CASSGQAKYNEQFF.

The V gene is TRBV5-1, the J gene TRBJ2-5; TRBD2 matches at 11 bases. Trimming removed 2 bases from V and 5 bases from J; junction bases left unmatched: 2. Germline CDR1 is SGHRS and CDR2 is YFSETQ. The CDR3 totals 14 residues. CDR3 protein: CASSFSGGVETQYF. The DNA of the CDR3 is TGCGCCAGCAGCTTTAGCGGGGGGGTCGAGACCCAGTACTTC.

The CDR3 DNA reads TGTGCCAGTAGTAATGTGCTAGCGGGAGGCAATGAGCAGTTCTTC. Translated: CASSNVLAGGNEQFF. The chain recombines TRBV19 with TRBJ2-1; 11 nucleotides agree with TRBD2. The J segment lost 6 bases and the V segment lost 4 bases, leaving 5 bases of the junction unmatched. The V gene's germline CDR1 is LNHDA and CDR2 SQIVND (reference sequence). The CDR3 is 15 residues long.

The V gene is TRBV13, the J gene TRBJ2-3; maybe TRBD2 (6 bases). This CDR3 region has 16 residues. V lost 7 bases and J lost 10, with 27 bases in between. The germline gives CDR1 PRHDT, CDR2 FYEKMQ (reference sequence). CDR3 nucleotides: TGTGCCAGCACTATACGGGACTGGGGTTTTGGGGGTGCGCAGTATTTT. Residues: CASTIRDWGFGGAQYF.

This chain joins TRBV6-5 and TRBJ2-3; 9 bases map to TRBD1. Per the germline V gene, CDR1 is MNHEY and CDR2 is SVGAGI. The CDR3 is made up of 16 amino acids. V lost 0 bases to trimming and J lost 6 bases; unmatched junction nucleotides: 7. The CDR3 DNA follows: TGTGCCAGCAGTTACTCGTTAGACAGGGGGGCCGATACGCAGTATTTT. Its translation: CASSYSLDRGADTQYF.

The V call is TRBV29-1, the J call TRBJ1-2, with D perhaps TRBD1 (5 bases). Germline CDR1 SQVTM, CDR2 ANQGSEA. V was cut by 6 bases and J by 8 bases, with 16 bases left in between. The CDR3 has 12 residues. DNA for the CDR3: TGCAGCGTGAATACGGGACTCACGGGCTACACCTTC. Translation gives CSVNTGLTGYTF.

V usage is TRBV12-3 or TRBV12-4 and J usage is TRBJ2-5; D gene ambiguous. Trimming took 4 bases from V and 5 from J, leaving 17 bases between them. The CDR3 covers 15 residues. The CDR3 DNA follows: TGTGCCAGCAGTTACAACGGGCTAGGTGATGAGACCCAGTACTTC. This encodes CASSYNGLGDETQYF.

The genes are TRBV7-9 and TRBJ1-2; D not resolved. V dropped 7 bases and J dropped 6 bases, with 12 bases sitting between them. The germline V gene encodes CDR1 SEHNR and CDR2 FQNEAQ (reference sequence). The CDR3 has 12 amino acids. CDR3 DNA: TGTGCCAGCACCTTGGGGAATAATGGCTACACCTTC. This sequence encodes CASTLGNNGYTF.

The chain employs TRBV5-1 and TRBJ2-6; D is undetermined. Germline CDR1 is SGHRS and CDR2 is YFSETQ. Trimming took 3 bases from V and 1 from J, leaving 11 bases between them. The CDR3 is 16 residues long. The CDR3: CASSSRWGSGANVLTF. The CDR3, as DNA: TGCGCCAGCAGCTCCAGGTGGGGATCTGGGGCCAACGTCCTGACTTTC.

The chain links TRBV29-1 to TRBJ2-7; D remains unclear. The V gene lost 6 bases and the J gene lost 0 bases, with 12 bases spanning the gap. The CDR3 contains 13 residues. CDR1 and CDR2 from the germline V gene are SQVTM and ANQGSEA. CDR3 sequence (DNA): TGCAGCGTCCTAAAGCCTAGCTCCTACGAGCAGTACTTC. This codes for CSVLKPSSYEQYF.

This chain uses TRBV28 with TRBJ2-7; 7 bases align to TRBD1. Germline CDR1 reads MDHEN; CDR2 reads SYDVKM. Trimming cost V 6 bases and J 0 bases; bases outside gene matches: 5. The CDR3 consists of 14 residues. The CDR3 here is CASSFTGASYEQYF. The DNA for the CDR3 is TGTGCCAGCAGCTTCACAGGGGCCTCCTACGAGCAGTACTTC.

This clonotype is a singleton in its sample. The chain carries TRBV29-1 and TRBJ2-2; 15 bases line up with TRBD2. The CDR3 extends over 16 amino acids. Per the germline V gene, CDR1 is SQVTM and CDR2 is ANQGSEA. V shed 1 base, J shed 4 bases, and the junction held 1 base outside the gene matches. The CDR3 spells CSVEGGLAGGTGELFF. In DNA, the CDR3 is TGCAGCGTTGAAGGGGGACTAGCGGGAGGCACCGGGGAGCTGTTTTTT.

This clonotype was picked up one time. This chain joins TRBV6-2 or TRBV6-3 and TRBJ1-5; D not resolved. CDR1 is MNHEY, CDR2 SVGEGT, per germline. This CDR3 has 11 amino acids. Trimming cost V 2 bases and J 12 bases, with 8 bases left between them. CDR3 sequence: CASSYGGDQHF. The CDR3 nucleotides are TGTGCCAGCAGTTACGGTGGGGACCAGCATTTT.

The chain has TRBV5-1 and TRBJ2-1; no clear D. The germline gives CDR1 SGHRS, CDR2 YFSETQ. V was clipped by 0 bases and J by 6 bases, with 13 bases between them. There are 15 residues in the CDR3. The CDR3 region has the DNA TGCGCCAGCAGCTTGGAAGGGATAGGGATCAATGAGCAGTTCTTC. The encoded protein is CASSLEGIGINEQFF.

The J gene is TRBJ2-4, the V gene TRBV19; D ambiguous. The V gene's germline CDR1 is LNHDA and CDR2 SQIVND (reference sequence). V gave up 3 bases and J gave up 8 bases, with 11 bases separating them. There are 13 residues in the CDR3. The chain's CDR3 is CASSILPGDIQYF. The CDR3 DNA is TGTGCCAGTAGTATTCTTCCTGGAGACATTCAGTACTTC. Full variable domain (outside the CDR3, taken from reference TRBV19 and TRBJ2-4): DGGITQSPKYLFRKEGQNVTLSCEQNLNHDAMYWYRQDPGQGLRLIYYSQIVNDFQKGDIAEGYSVSREKKESFPLTVTSAQKNPTAFYLCASSILPGDIQYFGAGTRLSVL.

CDR3 region: CASSYGSEGAKNIQYF. CDR3 bases: TGTGCCAGCAGTTACGGTTCAGAGGGCGCCAAAAACATTCAGTACTTC. V is TRBV6-5 and J is TRBJ2-4, with D perhaps TRBD2 (5 bases). V shed 2 bases and J shed 1 base, with 12 bases lying between them. This CDR3 is built from 16 residues. CDR1 is MNHEY, CDR2 SVGAGI, per germline.

The chain employs TRBV7-2 and TRBJ2-4; tentatively, D is TRBD2 (5 bases). V was clipped by 2 bases and J by 6 bases, with 17 bases between them. The germline gives CDR1 SGHTA, CDR2 FQGNSA. The CDR3 covers 16 residues. The CDR3: CASSLTDRGLGNIQYF. CDR3 nucleotides: TGTGCCAGCAGCTTAACCGACCGGGGTTTGGGAAACATTCAGTACTTC. Full variable domain (outside the CDR3, taken from reference TRBV7-2 and TRBJ2-4): GAGVSQSPSNKVTEKGKDVELRCDPISGHTALYWYRQSLGQGLEFLIYFQGNSAPDKSGLPSDRFSAERTGGSVSTLTIQRTQQEDSAVYLCASSLTDRGLGNIQYFGAGTRLSVL.

The chain uses TRBV30 and TRBJ2-3; D remains ambiguous. The CDR3 sequence is 13 residues long. The germline V gene has CDR1 GTSNPN and CDR2 SVGIG (reference sequence). Trimming stripped 8 bases from V and 0 bases from J, with 12 bases between. The CDR3 region is CAGKGFSTDTQYF. Written as DNA, the CDR3 is TGTGCCGGAAAAGGCTTTAGCACAGATACGCAGTATTTT.

This chain connects TRBV13 to TRBJ2-1; 11 nucleotides line up with TRBD2. The V and J ends lost 8 bases and 4 bases, in that order; junction bases with no gene match: 7. The CDR3 contains 15 residues. Germline V lookup: CDR1 PRHDT, CDR2 FYEKMQ (reference sequence). CDR3 protein: CASLSGTSGYNEQFF. CDR3 bases: TGTGCCAGCCTGTCTGGGACTAGCGGTTACAATGAGCAGTTCTTC.

The chain employs TRBV30 and TRBJ2-4, with 11 bases matching TRBD2. Trimming removed 2 bases from V and 1 base from J; junction bases left unmatched: 16. The CDR3 is 20 amino acids. Germline assignment: CDR1 GTSNPN and CDR2 SVGIG (reference sequence). The CDR3 DNA reads TGTGCCTGGAGTTCTTCCGACTCTAGCGGGAGGTTGATGGCCAAAAACATTCAGTACTTC. This sequence encodes CAWSSSDSSGRLMAKNIQYF.

The CDR3 coding sequence is TGTGCCAGCAGCCCGGGGACGTACCGAGAGACCCAGTACTTC. The encoded protein is CASSPGTYRETQYF. The chain is built from TRBV7-2 and TRBJ2-5; either TRBD1 or TRBD2 may supply D (5 bases each). CDR1 and CDR2 (germline): SGHTA, FQGNSA. The V and J ends lost 5 bases and 4 bases respectively, with 14 bases between them. The CDR3 sequence is 14 residues long. The entire variable domain, with the rest obtained from reference TRBV7-2 and TRBJ2-5, is as follows: GAGVSQSPSNKVTEKGKDVELRCDPISGHTALYWYRQSLGQGLEFLIYFQGNSAPDKSGLPSDRFSAERTGGSVSTLTIQRTQQEDSAVYLCASSPGTYRETQYFGPGTRLLVL.

The V and J genes are TRBV7-2 and TRBJ2-3; D remains ambiguous. Germline V gives CDR1 SGHTA, CDR2 FQGNSA. This CDR3 region has 12 residues. The germline V and J ends were trimmed by 5 bases and 5 bases, with 8 bases remaining between them. CDR3 amino acids: CASSPYQDTQYF. Written as DNA, the CDR3 is TGTGCCAGCAGCCCCTACCAAGATACGCAGTATTTT.

The V call is TRBV5-6, the J call TRBJ2-4, with a possible D match to TRBD2 (6 bases). The V gene lost 0 bases and the J gene lost 16 bases, with 14 bases spanning the gap. CDR3 length: 12 amino acids. Germline V gives CDR1 SGHDT, CDR2 YYEEEE. This CDR3 reads CASSLATGTHYF. The CDR3, as DNA: TGTGCCAGCAGCTTGGCCACCGGGACTCATTACTTC.

The chain joins TRBV12-3 or TRBV12-4 to TRBJ2-1; no clear D gene. This CDR3 is 12 amino acids long. The V gene lost 5 bases and the J gene lost 7 bases, with 9 bases spanning the gap. The CDR3 is CASSSTANEQFF. The CDR3, as DNA: TGTGCCAGCAGTAGTACAGCGAATGAGCAGTTCTTC.